The rows below give T cell receptor beta chains drawn from one sample of a study of cytomegalovirus exposure and HLA in healthy donors. The repertoire was sequenced with immunoSEQ multiplex PCR; TCRdb's copy has only in-frame clones and lacks some. The table shows 150,000 to 200,000 clones, with about four fifths occurring only once. Sequencing input: PBMCs. The source is a woman between 40 and 50 years old in good health and CMV-seronegative. Both conserved end residues are trimmed from each CDR3.

>TRBJ2-7|TRBV6-5
ASSYLLRPPGEQY
>TRBJ1-1|TRBV6-6
ASTDGGNTEAF
>TRBJ1-2|TRBV4-3
ASSQAGRRDGYT
>TRBJ2-7|TRBV23-1
ASSSSGRAYEQY
>TRBJ2-3|TRBV4-3
ASSPRGFADTQY
>TRBJ1-2|TRBV30
AWMSGGYT
>TRBJ2-5|TRBV27
ASSQGLAPSQETQY
>TRBJ2-6|TRBV6-6
ASRGRGRSGANVLT
>TRBJ1-2|TRBV5-6
ASSLKGVGYT
>TRBJ2-2|TRBV28
ASSSTGQNTGELF
>TRBJ2-4|TRBV7-2
ASSSVAGVSGNIQY
>TRBJ1-1|TRBV5-1
ASSQVPGGTEAF
>TRBJ1-2|TRBV30
AWSVGGTGNYGYT
>TRBJ2-3|TRBV5-1
ASSFAGLAGDTQY
>TRBJ1-2|TRBV6-5
ASSQMTGSNYGYT
>TRBJ2-6|TRBV9
ASSVTAGANVLT
>TRBJ1-2|TRBV7-8
ASSPLQQDGYT
>TRBJ2-3|TRBV5-1
ASLRGTTPSTDTQY
>TRBJ2-2|TRBV2
ASSESGGSNTGELF
>TRBJ1-4|TRBV6-1
ASSDWGAGGGTNEKLF
>TRBJ2-3|TRBV7-9
ASSLGREEGSTDTQY
>TRBJ2-3|TRBV7-3
ASSSVGLADTDTQY
>TRBJ1-1|TRBV6-5
ASSSPNLNTEAF
>TRBJ1-2|TRBV27
ASKLTQGAEGYT
>TRBJ1-4|TRBV29-1
SVPGTGGLNEKLF
>TRBJ1-2|TRBV19
ASSIDHRGPLYGYT
>TRBJ1-2|TRBV19
ASSNEGQGFNYGYT
>TRBJ1-1|TRBV5-1
ASSLDAGVGTEAF
>TRBJ1-4|TRBV6-1
ASSGQTGTNEKLF
>TRBJ1-5|TRBV7-8
ASSSDIPQPQH
>TRBJ1-2|TRBV6-1
ASSETEHGYGYT
>TRBJ1-1|TRBV25-1
ASSATWTGTEAF
>TRBJ2-1|TRBV5-1
ASSQPGLVYTVNEQF
>TRBJ2-3|TRBV9
ASSPNLADRGTDTQY
>TRBJ2-7|TRBV10-3
AISASGRSYEQY
>TRBJ2-7|TRBV9
ASSGRASSEQY
>TRBJ2-7|TRBV9
ASSVAGTGPYEQY